This entry concerns a single TCR beta chain. TCRdb's copy holds only in-frame clones and misses some; the assay was immunoSEQ multiplex PCR. The table shows around 99,000 clones, with approximately 90% occurring only once. Looked up from germline, CDR1 is LNHDA and CDR2 is SQIVND (reference sequence). V lost 7 bases, J lost 4 bases, and 13 bases lay in between. The CDR3 contains 14 residues. The record originates from a study of blood T cell repertoires in COVID-19. Study-level information: Samples representing acute and convalescent COVID-19 were sourced from the United States, Italy and Spain. The analysed material was cDNA or gDNA that came from T cells, B-cell-depleted T cells, or PBMCs.

The sequence was obtained from a woman aged 30 to 39 with acute or convalescent COVID-19. Source material: peripheral blood. The V call is TRBV19, the J call TRBJ1-4, with a weak D call TRBD1 (6 bases). CDR3 loop: CASTRMDSNEKLFF. The CDR3 DNA sequence: TGTGCCAGTACTCGCATGGACAGTAATGAAAAACTGTTTTTT. Looking up the rest from reference TRBV19 and TRBJ1-4 gives the full variable domain: DGGITQSPKYLFRKEGQNVTLSCEQNLNHDAMYWYRQDPGQGLRLIYYSQIVNDFQKGDIAEGYSVSREKKESFPLTVTSAQKNPTAFYLCASTRMDSNEKLFFGSGTQLSVL.